Each of the 17 T cell receptor beta chains below was sequenced from the same sample in a study of regulatory T cells in long-lasting Graves disease. Time point indicated: newly diagnosed GD, antithyroid drugs for less than 3 months. From PBMCs, RNA was extracted and then used to make the TCR library. Building of the TCR beta libraries involved iRepertoire HTBI primers and Arm-PCR of CDR3 regions. MiXCR was run by TCRdb on the multiplex PCR reads, yielding one entry per CDR3 protein. The profile shows 520,000 or so distinct CDR3 sequences, about 12% of them singletons. The sample was also linked to a second study, of T cells in Graves' hyperthyroidism and ophthalmopathy.

Sequencing used peripheral blood mononuclear cells (PBMCs), obtained at new diagnosis, from a patient treated with antithyroid drugs. These receptors originate from a woman in her twenties or thirties with Graves disease.

This clonotype was counted at least ten times. This rearrangement joins TRBV20-1 to TRBJ2-5; TRBD2 agrees at 10 bases. Trimming cost V 0 bases and J 2 bases; bases outside gene matches: 3. The length of the CDR3 is 15 residues. Germline-derived CDR1 and CDR2 are DFQATT and SNEGSKA (reference sequence). The CDR3 sequence is CSARDWTSGQETQYF. The CDR3 DNA follows: TGCAGTGCTAGAGATTGGACTAGCGGACAAGAGACCCAGTACTTC.

This chain links TRBV3-1 with TRBJ2-1, with D possibly being TRBD2 (6 bases). The CDR3 extends over 17 amino acids. The germline V gene encodes CDR1 LGHDT and CDR2 YNNKEL (reference sequence). V was clipped by 1 base and J by 3 bases, with 16 bases between them. The CDR3 is CASSQGRGRTIYNEQFF. CDR3 in DNA: TGTGCCAGCAGCCAAGGTCGTGGGAGGACCATCTACAATGAGCAGTTCTTC.

The rearrangement joins TRBV7-9 to TRBJ2-1; maybe TRBD2 (5 bases). In germline, CDR1 is SEHNR, CDR2 FQNEAQ (reference sequence). V was clipped by 3 bases and J by 0 bases, with 12 bases between them. CDR3 size: 16 residues. CDR3 region: CASSFSGWSSYNEQFF. The CDR3 DNA sequence: TGTGCCAGCAGCTTCAGCGGCTGGAGCTCCTACAATGAGCAGTTCTTC.

This clonotype showed up just a few times. The chain employs TRBV30 and TRBJ1-1; D unresolved. Trimming cost V 2 bases and J 1 base, with 8 bases left between them. The germline V gene encodes CDR1 GTSNPN and CDR2 SVGIG (reference sequence). The CDR3 runs 13 residues. The CDR3 here is CAWSQRGNTEAFF. CDR3 bases: TGTGCCTGGAGTCAACGGGGGAACACTGAAGCTTTCTTT.

This clonotype was seen ten or more times. The chain carries TRBV12-3 or TRBV12-4 and TRBJ2-7, with D perhaps matching TRBD1 (6 bases). V was trimmed by 6 bases and J by 5 bases, leaving 20 bases between them. The CDR3 is 15 amino acids. The CDR3 sequence: CASSGPPTGQNEQYF. The CDR3 DNA reads TGTGCCAGCAGCGGACCTCCGACAGGACAGAACGAGCAGTACTTC.

This clonotype was observed many times. The chain has TRBV7-9 and TRBJ2-1, with D perhaps TRBD2 (6 bases). This CDR3 contains 15 residues. V lost 2 bases, J lost 2 bases, and 10 bases lay in between. Germline V gene lookup returns CDR1 SEHNR and CDR2 FQNEAQ (reference sequence). CDR3 sequence (DNA): TGTGCCAGCAGCTTATCACTAGCAACCTACAATGAGCAGTTCTTC. It yields the protein CASSLSLATYNEQFF.

This clonotype was found many times. The chain links TRBV28 to TRBJ2-5, with TRBD2 identical over 10 bases. CDR3 length: 15 residues. Germline values: CDR1 MDHEN, CDR2 SYDVKM. Trimming took 7 bases from V and 5 from J; bases not matched to a gene: 10. The DNA for the CDR3 is TGTGCCAGCAACCCGGGCCTAGCGGGAGACGAGACCCAGTACTTC. Translated, it gives CASNPGLAGDETQYF.

In its sample, this clonotype was seen a few times. CDR3 bases: TGTGCCAGCAGCCATTACAGGGGGCGAGAGACCCAGTACTTC. Protein product: CASSHYRGRETQYF. This rearrangement joins TRBV28 to TRBJ2-5, with 9 positions matching TRBD1. This CDR3 spans 14 amino acids. CDR1 and CDR2 from the germline V gene are MDHEN and SYDVKM. The V and J ends lost 6 bases and 4 bases, in that order; junction bases with no gene match: 6.

This clonotype was recorded many times. V usage is TRBV7-3 and J usage is TRBJ1-1, with D maybe TRBD1 (6 bases). Germline CDR1 reads SGHTA; CDR2 reads FQGTGA. The CDR3 has 14 amino acids. Trimming removed 1 base at V and 4 bases at J, with 10 bases between. In DNA, the CDR3 is TGTGCCAGCAGCTTAATAGGGGGAGGCACTGAAGCTTTCTTT. It translates to CASSLIGGGTEAFF.

This clonotype has only a few counts. CDR3 region: CASTRTVSNTGELFF. As DNA, the CDR3 is TGTGCCAGCACCAGGACAGTATCTAACACCGGGGAGCTGTTTTTT. The chain recombines TRBV28 with TRBJ2-2; D possibly corresponds to TRBD1 (6 bases). CDR3 length: 15 amino acids. The V and J ends lost 7 bases and 2 bases respectively, with 14 bases between them. From germline, CDR1 is MDHEN and CDR2 SYDVKM.

The chain recombines TRBV7-9 with TRBJ1-1, with no clear D. Trimming pared 2 bases from V and 0 bases from J, leaving 10 bases between. The CDR3 has 15 amino acids. The germline gives CDR1 SEHNR, CDR2 FQNEAQ (reference sequence). The CDR3 here is CASSLRSGLNTEAFF. CDR3 in DNA: TGTGCCAGCAGCTTAAGGAGTGGGCTGAACACTGAAGCTTTCTTT.

This clonotype was recorded a few times. V and J are TRBV6-2 or TRBV6-3 and TRBJ2-4; TRBD2 agrees at 8 bases. CDR1 is MNHEY and CDR2 is SVGEGT in the germline V gene. The CDR3 totals 18 residues. The V segment lost 0 bases and the J segment 0 bases; nucleotides outside the gene matches: 7. The CDR3 sequence: CASSYSAGENLAKNIQYF. The CDR3 region has the DNA TGTGCCAGCAGTTACTCAGCGGGAGAAAATTTAGCCAAAAACATTCAGTACTTC.

The gene calls are TRBV13 and TRBJ2-7; TRBD2 aligns across 7 bases. The CDR3 length is 14 residues. J was trimmed by 5 bases and V by 3 bases; bases with no gene match: 7. Germline CDR1 reads PRHDT; CDR2 reads FYEKMQ (reference sequence). In DNA, the CDR3 is TGTGCCAGCAGCTTGGGGACTAATATCAACGAGCAGTACTTC. Amino acids: CASSLGTNINEQYF.

The CDR3 loop is CSVGTSGIDTQYF. Here the CDR3 DNA reads TGCAGCGTGGGGACTAGCGGGATTGATACGCAGTATTTT. The chain combines TRBV29-1 with TRBJ2-3; 13 positions agree with TRBD2. The germline gives CDR1 SQVTM, CDR2 ANQGSEA. The CDR3 runs 13 residues. The V segment lost 6 bases and the J segment 6 bases; nucleotides outside the gene matches: 3.

This clonotype showed up just a few times. This sequence joins TRBV24-1 and TRBJ2-3; the match to TRBD2 covers 13 bases. Trimming cost V 2 bases and J 4 bases; bases outside gene matches: 5. The CDR3 is 17 residues long. Germline CDR1 KGHDR, CDR2 SFDVKD. CDR3: CATSDYGLAGVADTQYF. CDR3 DNA: TGTGCCACCAGTGATTACGGACTAGCGGGAGTCGCAGATACGCAGTATTTT.

There are a few counts of this clonotype. This CDR3 reads CASSIGDRVGNQPQHF. Here the CDR3 DNA reads TGTGCCAGTAGTATAGGGGACAGGGTCGGCAATCAGCCCCAGCATTTT. The chain links TRBV19 to TRBJ1-5; 9 bases agree with TRBD1. The CDR3 covers 16 residues. Trimming took 1 base from V and 2 from J; bases not matched to a gene: 3. Per the germline V gene, CDR1 is LNHDA and CDR2 is SQIVND (reference sequence).

This clonotype has ten or more counts. This sequence joins TRBV18 and TRBJ2-7, with 11 bases that match TRBD2. The V and J ends lost 4 bases and 1 base, in that order; junction bases with no gene match: 6. The CDR3 totals 16 residues. CDR1 KGHSH and CDR2 LQKENI come from the germline V gene. The CDR3 sequence is CASSRPGLAESYEQYF. In DNA form, the CDR3 reads TGTGCCAGCTCACGACCGGGACTAGCGGAATCCTACGAGCAGTACTTC.